Listed here is a single T cell receptor (beta chain). Antigen: not known. Individual cDNA molecules were tagged with unique molecular identifiers, the study reported. TCRdb called the 5' RACE reads again in MiXCR, with one record for every CDR3 protein. The sample shows 100,000 to 120,000 distinct CDR3 sequences, over 10% of them seen only once. This sample stems from a study of early T cells in non-severe SARS-CoV-2 infection. This CDR3 has 14 amino acids. V dropped 2 bases and J dropped 10 bases, with 12 bases sitting between them. Findings and caveats of the study: VDJdb matching skewed toward anti-spike CD8 responses, missing private and CD4 specificities.

This TCR was recovered from an adult who was a healthcare worker with PCR-confirmed SARS-CoV-2 infection or an uninfected control (not recorded which). The specimen comprised whole blood, sampled at baseline. This rearrangement joins TRBV12-3 or TRBV12-4 to TRBJ1-6; D unclear. The CDR3 DNA is TGTGCCAGCAGTTTAAGGGCCGGTGCATCACCCCTCCACTTT. This translates into CASSLRAGASPLHF.